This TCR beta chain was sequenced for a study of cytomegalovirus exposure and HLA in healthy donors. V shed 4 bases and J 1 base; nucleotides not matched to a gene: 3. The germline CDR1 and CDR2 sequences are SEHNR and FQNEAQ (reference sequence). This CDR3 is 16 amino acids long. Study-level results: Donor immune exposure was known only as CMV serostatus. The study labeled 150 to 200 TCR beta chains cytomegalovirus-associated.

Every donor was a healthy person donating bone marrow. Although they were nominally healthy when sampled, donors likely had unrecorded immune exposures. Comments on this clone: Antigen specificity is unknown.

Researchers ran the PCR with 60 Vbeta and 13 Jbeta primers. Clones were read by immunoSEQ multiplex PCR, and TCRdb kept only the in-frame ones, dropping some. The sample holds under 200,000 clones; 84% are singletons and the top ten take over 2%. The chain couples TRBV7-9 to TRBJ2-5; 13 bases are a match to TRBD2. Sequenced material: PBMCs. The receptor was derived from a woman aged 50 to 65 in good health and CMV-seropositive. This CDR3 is CASSSRLAGGQETQYF. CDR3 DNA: TGTGCCAGCAGCTCCCGACTAGCGGGGGGCCAAGAGACCCAGTACTTC.